Here is one T cell receptor beta chain with its context. No antigen is known for it. This sample was included in a study of T cell repertoires and HLA-DP antigens. Germline V gives CDR1 SGHDN, CDR2 FVKESK. The CDR3 sequence is 17 residues long. The V gene lost 1 base and the J gene lost 3 bases, with 18 bases spanning the gap. Profiled with immunoSEQ multiplex PCR; TCRdb holds only in-frame clones, not every one. The table records about 73,000 clones, roughly 75% of them present only once. Study outcomes and limitations: Average cumulative frequency of previously undetected clones was about 36% against one allele and approximately 49% against the other.

The specimen sequenced was CD4+ T cells from PBMCs. This clonotype originated in a man aged 55 to 70 in good health and CMV-seronegative. The chain couples TRBV14 to TRBJ2-5; D may match TRBD1 or TRBD2 (5 bases each). The CDR3 sequence: CASSQARPVGVKETQYF. The CDR3, as DNA: TGTGCCAGCAGCCAAGCTAGACCAGTGGGGGTCAAAGAGACCCAGTACTTC.